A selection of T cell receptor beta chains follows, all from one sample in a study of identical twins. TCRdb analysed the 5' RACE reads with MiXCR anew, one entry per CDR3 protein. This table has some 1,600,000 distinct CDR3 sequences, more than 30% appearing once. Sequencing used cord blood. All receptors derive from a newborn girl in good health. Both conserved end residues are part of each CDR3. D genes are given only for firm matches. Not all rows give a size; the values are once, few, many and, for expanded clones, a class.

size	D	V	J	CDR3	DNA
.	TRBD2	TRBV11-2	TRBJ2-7	CASSASGGPGNEQYF	TGTGCCAGCAGCGCCTCGGGAGGGCCGGGCAATGAGCAGTACTTC
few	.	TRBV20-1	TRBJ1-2	CSARDPQGHYGYTF	TGCAGTGCTAGAGACCCACAGGGCCACTATGGCTACACCTTC
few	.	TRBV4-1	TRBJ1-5	CASSQGALSNQPQHF	TGCGCCAGCAGCCAAGGGGCCTTAAGCAATCAGCCCCAGCATTTT
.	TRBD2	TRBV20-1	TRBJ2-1	CSARPGTSGGYEQFF	TGCAGTGCTAGACCAGGGACTAGCGGGGGGTATGAGCAGTTCTTC
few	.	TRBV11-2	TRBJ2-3	CASSSGGDPNVTQYF	TGTGCCAGCAGCTCAGGGGGGGACCCAAACGTAACGCAGTATTTT
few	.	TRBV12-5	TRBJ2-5	CASGLDGTKGRKTQYF	TGTGCTAGTGGTTTGGACGGTACCAAGGGTAGAAAGACCCAGTACTTC
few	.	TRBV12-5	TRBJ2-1	CASGLVPRRGSYNEQFF	TGTGCTAGTGGTTTGGTACCCCGTAGGGGCTCCTACAATGAGCAGTTCTTC
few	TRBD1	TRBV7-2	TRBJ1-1	CASSLLDRGEAFF	TGTGCCAGCAGCTTACTAGACAGGGGTGAAGCTTTCTTT
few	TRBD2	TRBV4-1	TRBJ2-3	CASSQGASGYTDTQYF	TGCGCCAGCAGCCAAGGGGCTAGCGGGTATACAGATACGCAGTATTTT
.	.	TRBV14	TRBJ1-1	CASSQVGLGKPEAFF	TGTGCCAGCAGCCAAGTGGGCCTGGGGAAGCCTGAAGCTTTCTTT
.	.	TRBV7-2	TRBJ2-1	CASSLSASANEQFF	TGTGCCAGCAGCTTATCGGCTAGCGCGAATGAGCAGTTCTTC
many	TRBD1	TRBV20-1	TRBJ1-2	CSARDGRQGVANYGYTF	TGCAGTGCTAGAGATGGAAGACAGGGGGTCGCTAACTATGGCTACACCTTC
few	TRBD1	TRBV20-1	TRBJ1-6	CSACETGGSPLHF	TGCAGTGCGTGCGAAACAGGGGGATCACCCCTCCACTTT
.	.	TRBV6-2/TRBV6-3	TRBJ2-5	CASRPAPRLMTQYF	TGTGCCAGCAGGCCTGCCCCCCGCTTGATGACCCAGTACTTC
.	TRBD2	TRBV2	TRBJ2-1	CASRASGVGEQFF	TGTGCCAGCAGGGCTAGCGGGGTAGGTGAGCAGTTCTTC
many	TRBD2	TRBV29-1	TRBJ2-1	CSVVASGLPFF	TGCAGCGTTGTGGCTAGCGGCCTTCCGTTCTTC
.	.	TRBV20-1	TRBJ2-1	CSARVPGVGNEQFF	TGCAGTGCTAGAGTTCCGGGGGTGGGGAATGAGCAGTTCTTC
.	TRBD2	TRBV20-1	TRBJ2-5	CSARVRGGQETQYF	TGCAGTGCTAGAGTTCGGGGGGGCCAAGAGACCCAGTACTTC
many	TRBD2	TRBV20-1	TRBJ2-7	CSARDLGVAGEQYF	TGCAGTGCTAGAGATCTCGGAGTAGCGGGAGAGCAGTACTTC
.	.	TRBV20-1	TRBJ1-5	CSAREDTGNQPQHF	TGCAGTGCTAGAGAAGACACAGGCAATCAGCCCCAGCATTTT
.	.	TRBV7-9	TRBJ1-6	CASTVSSYNSPLHF	TGTGCCAGCACCGTGAGCTCCTATAATTCACCCCTCCACTTT
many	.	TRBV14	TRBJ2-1	CASSQPGLNEQFF	TGTGCCAGCAGCCAACCGGGACTCAATGAGCAGTTCTTC
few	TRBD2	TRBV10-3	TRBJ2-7	CAISGGRPGSYEQYF	TGTGCCATCAGTGGCGGGAGGCCAGGTTCCTACGAGCAGTACTTC
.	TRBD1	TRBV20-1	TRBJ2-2	CSARTGGNTGGLFF	TGCAGTGCTAGGACAGGGGGCAACACCGGGGGGCTGTTTTTT
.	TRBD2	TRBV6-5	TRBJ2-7	CASTRDSSGRFGEQYF	TGTGCCAGCACGCGAGATTCTAGCGGGAGGTTTGGCGAGCAGTACTTC
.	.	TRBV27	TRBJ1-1	CAGPQQEPLLAFF	TGTGCCGGCCCCCAGCAGGAACCCTTGCTAGCTTTCTTT
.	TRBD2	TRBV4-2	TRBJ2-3	CASSQDRDGTTRGDTQYF	TGTGCCAGCAGCCAAGACCGGGACGGGACTACCCGCGGAGATACGCAGTATTTT
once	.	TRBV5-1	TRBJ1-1	CASSLETAFTEAFF	TGCGCCAGCAGCTTGGAAACGGCCTTCACTGAAGCTTTCTTT
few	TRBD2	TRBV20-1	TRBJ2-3	CSASSPGGSKDTQYF	TGCAGTGCTAGTAGCCCAGGCGGGAGTAAAGATACGCAGTATTTT
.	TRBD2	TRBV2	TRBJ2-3	CASSEALPGLGFTDTQYF	TGTGCCAGCAGTGAAGCGCTTCCGGGACTAGGGTTCACAGATACGCAGTATTTT
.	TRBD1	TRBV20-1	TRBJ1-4	CSARVGQENEKLFF	TGCAGTGCTAGAGTGGGACAGGAGAATGAAAAACTGTTTTTT
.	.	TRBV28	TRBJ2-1	CASSLLGGTSYNEQFF	TGTGCCAGCAGTTTACTGGGCGGGACCTCCTACAATGAGCAGTTCTTC
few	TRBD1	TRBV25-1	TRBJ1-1	CASSGQGFGEAFF	TGTGCCAGCAGTGGACAGGGGTTTGGTGAAGCTTTCTTT
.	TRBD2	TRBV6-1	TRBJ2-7	CASGAGASYEQYF	TGTGCCAGCGGGGCGGGAGCATCCTACGAGCAGTACTTC
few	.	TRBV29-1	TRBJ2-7	CSVGRDGYEQYF	TGCAGCGTTGGGAGGGACGGCTACGAGCAGTACTTC
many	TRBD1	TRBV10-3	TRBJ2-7	CAIRSGQGFSYEQYF	TGTGCCATCAGGTCAGGACAGGGTTTCTCCTACGAGCAGTACTTC
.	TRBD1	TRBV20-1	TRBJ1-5	CSALQGARDQPQHF	TGCAGTGCTTTACAGGGGGCGCGTGATCAGCCCCAGCATTTT